The entry below gives a single TCR beta chain sequence along with its context. The target antigen is unknown. The sample is drawn from a study of CD8+ T cells in alopecia areata. Study-wide results and limits: Among patients, TCR sharing was less clear than in mice, a difference possibly due in part to HLA diversity in the patient population.

Reverse transcribed after extraction, RNA yielded cDNA as the sequencing template. Some clones are missing from TCRdb's copy, which holds only in-frame ones; the method was immunoSEQ multiplex PCR. The repertoire consists of roughly 200,000 clones, with approximately 60% occurring once and the leading ten covering roughly 5.3%. The CDR3 loop spans 13 amino acids. Per germline, CDR1 SEHNR and CDR2 FQNEAQ (reference sequence). The germline V and J ends were trimmed by 1 base and 5 bases, with 9 bases remaining between them. This sequence joins TRBV7-9 and TRBJ2-7; D perhaps matches TRBD2 (5 bases). Sequencing was done on a sample of CD8+ T cells sorted from blood. This TCR came from a human donor in good health. The CDR3 nucleotides are TGTGCCAGCAGCTTAGGTTTCGGGAACGAGCAGTACTTC. It translates to CASSLGFGNEQYF.